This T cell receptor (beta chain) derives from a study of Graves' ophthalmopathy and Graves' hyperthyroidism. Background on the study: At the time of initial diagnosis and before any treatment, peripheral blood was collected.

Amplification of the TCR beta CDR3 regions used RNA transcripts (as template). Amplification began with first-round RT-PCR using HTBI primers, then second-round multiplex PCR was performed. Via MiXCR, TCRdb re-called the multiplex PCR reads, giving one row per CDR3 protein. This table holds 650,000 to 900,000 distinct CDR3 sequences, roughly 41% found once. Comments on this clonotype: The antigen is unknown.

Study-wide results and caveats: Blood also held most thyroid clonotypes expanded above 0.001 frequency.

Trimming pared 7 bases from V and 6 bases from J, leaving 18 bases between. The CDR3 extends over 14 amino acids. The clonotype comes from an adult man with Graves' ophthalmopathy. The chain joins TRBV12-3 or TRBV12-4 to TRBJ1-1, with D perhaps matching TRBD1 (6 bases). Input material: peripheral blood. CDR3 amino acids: CASTQTDTGSEAFF. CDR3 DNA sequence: TGTGCCAGCACCCAGACAGACACAGGGTCTGAAGCTTTCTTT.